A single sample is the source of the 29 T cell receptor beta chains below, sequenced in a study of control samples from healthy donors and cancer patients. TCRdb keeps only in-frame clones here, not all; method: immunoSEQ multiplex PCR. The sample records some 74,000 clones, around nine tenths being singletons. Sequencing was done on a sample of blood. These TCRs come from a woman aged 45-65 years in good health.

The chain uses TRBV5-6 and TRBJ2-3, with D perhaps TRBD2 (6 bases). CDR1 SGHDT and CDR2 YYEEEE come from the germline V gene. The CDR3 spans 15 residues. The V gene lost 0 bases and the J gene lost 2 bases, with 10 bases spanning the gap. The CDR3 is CASSLGGENTDTQYF. As DNA, the CDR3 is TGTGCCAGCAGCTTGGGCGGGGAAAACACAGATACGCAGTATTTT.

The chain carries TRBV4-1 and TRBJ1-1; D may be TRBD1 (5 bases). This CDR3 is built from 14 residues. Between the trimmed V and J ends, which lost 0 bases and 6 bases, there was a span of 11 bases. Per germline, CDR1 MGHRA and CDR2 YSYEKL. The CDR3 loop reads CASSQDGDGAEAFF. CDR3 DNA sequence: TGCGCCAGCAGCCAAGACGGGGACGGGGCTGAAGCTTTCTTT.

The rearrangement uses TRBV2 and TRBJ2-7; TRBD2 matches 7 bases. V lost 8 bases to trimming and J lost 0 bases; unmatched junction nucleotides: 7. This CDR3 comprises 14 residues. From germline, CDR1 is SNHLY and CDR2 FYNNEI. The CDR3 DNA reads TGTGCCAGCTCGATCGGGACTATCTCCTACGAGCAGTACTTC. Encoded protein: CASSIGTISYEQYF.

V and J are TRBV9 and TRBJ2-7; D may correspond to TRBD1 or TRBD2 (5 bases each). The CDR3 sequence is 13 residues long. Germline CDR1 reads SGDLS; CDR2 reads YYNGEE. V was shortened by 1 base and J by 7 bases, with 12 bases between the two germline ends. The DNA for the CDR3 is TGTGCCAGCAGCGTATCATGGGACGGGGAGCAGTACTTC. The encoded protein is CASSVSWDGEQYF.

V gene TRBV19 combines with J gene TRBJ1-5, with 10 bases lining up with TRBD1. CDR1 LNHDA and CDR2 SQIVND come from the germline V gene (reference sequence). The V segment lost 7 bases and the J segment 7 bases; nucleotides outside the gene matches: 7. This CDR3 comprises 14 residues. The chain's CDR3 is CASTRDRGGQPQHF. The CDR3, as DNA: TGTGCCAGTACCCGGGACAGGGGAGGCCAGCCCCAGCATTTT.

The chain couples TRBV6-6 to TRBJ1-2; D may be TRBD1 (5 bases). Between the trimmed V and J ends, which lost 6 bases and 5 bases, there was a span of 13 bases. This CDR3 has 13 amino acids. Germline V CDR1 and CDR2: MNHNY, SVGAGI (reference sequence). CDR3 in DNA: TGTGCCAGCAGGACCGGGGAGGGGTATGGCTACACCTTC. Its translation is CASRTGEGYGYTF.

The chain joins TRBV5-1 to TRBJ2-7, with TRBD2 identical over 13 bases. With V trimmed by 2 bases and J by 2 bases, 10 bases remained unmatched. CDR3 length equals 18 residues. Germline loops: CDR1 SGHRS, CDR2 YFSETQ. For the CDR3, the DNA is TGCGCCAGCAGCTTCAATCCAGCCACTAGCGGGGGGGCCTACGAGCAGTACTTC. Amino acids: CASSFNPATSGGAYEQYF. The full variable domain, completed using reference TRBV5-1 and TRBJ2-7, is KAGVTQTPRYLIKTRGQQVTLSCSPISGHRSVSWYQQTPGQGLQFLFEYFSETQRNKGNFPGRFSGRQFSNSRSEMNVSTLELGDSALYLCASSFNPATSGGAYEQYFGPGTRLTVT.

In DNA form, the CDR3 reads TGTGCCAGTAGTAAACGGCAGGGCAGGGGATTCGAGCAGTACTTC. Translating it yields CASSKRQGRGFEQYF. This sequence joins TRBV19 and TRBJ2-7; possibly TRBD1 for D (6 bases). Trimming left V 4 bases short and J 6 bases short, with 19 bases between. CDR1 LNHDA and CDR2 SQIVND come from the germline V gene (reference sequence). This CDR3 comprises 15 residues.

J is TRBJ2-2 and V is TRBV9; 7 nucleotides match TRBD1. The V gene's germline CDR1 is SGDLS and CDR2 YYNGEE. The CDR3 spans 18 residues. Trimming took 3 bases from V and 2 from J; bases not matched to a gene: 13. CDR3 loop: CASSEDRVIDANTGELFF. CDR3 coding DNA: TGTGCCAGCAGCGAAGACAGGGTAATCGATGCTAACACCGGGGAGCTGTTTTTT.

This clone was seen more than once but under ten times. The chain employs TRBV6-1 and TRBJ1-1; D unresolved. Germline V lookup: CDR1 MNHNS, CDR2 SASEGT. This CDR3 is 11 amino acids long. Trimming pared 3 bases from V and 1 base from J, leaving 0 bases between. The CDR3 spells CASSENTEAFF. The CDR3 DNA sequence: TGTGCCAGCAGTGAGAACACTGAAGCTTTCTTT.

The chain is built from TRBV6-7 and TRBJ2-7; perhaps D is TRBD1 or TRBD2 (6 bases each). TRBV6-7 has ORF status, its function being uncertain. This CDR3 region has 12 residues. Trimming stripped 8 bases from V and 3 bases from J, with 11 bases between. The CDR3 DNA reads TGTGCCAGCGAGGGGGGAAACTACGAGCAGTACTTC. This gives the protein CASEGGNYEQYF.

This clone occurred a few times. The chain's CDR3 is CASSQEIGVGYGYTF. The CDR3 nucleotides read TGTGCCAGCAGCCAAGAGATAGGGGTCGGCTATGGCTACACCTTC. The chain uses TRBV3-1 (or the pseudogene TRBV3-2) and TRBJ1-2, with a tentative D call TRBD1 (5 bases). The CDR3 has 15 residues. V lost 0 bases, J lost 4 bases, and 12 bases lay in between. Germline values: CDR1 LGHDT, CDR2 YNNKEL (reference sequence).

The rearrangement uses TRBV5-1 and TRBJ1-1, with 10 bases matching TRBD1. V shed 4 bases and J 4 bases; nucleotides not matched to a gene: 10. The germline CDR1 and CDR2 sequences are SGHRS and YFSETQ. This CDR3 has 16 residues. CDR3 sequence (DNA): TGCGCCAGCAGCCCACAACCGGGACAGGGGTCCACTGAAGCTTTCTTT. It translates to CASSPQPGQGSTEAFF.

V usage is TRBV3-1 (or the pseudogene TRBV3-2) and J usage is TRBJ2-6, with D tentatively TRBD1 (6 bases). Between the trimmed V and J ends, which lost 2 bases and 0 bases, there was a span of 14 bases. The CDR3 extends over 18 amino acids. CDR1 LGHDT and CDR2 YNNKEL come from the germline V gene (reference sequence). The CDR3 is CASSQFSPGHSGANVLTF. DNA of the CDR3: TGTGCCAGCAGCCAATTTAGCCCGGGACACTCTGGGGCCAACGTCCTGACTTTC.

This clone has just one count. The CDR3 loop is CASSLAGLQETQYF. The CDR3 nucleotides read TGTGCCAGCAGCTTAGCGGGTTTACAAGAGACCCAGTACTTC. The J gene is TRBJ2-5, the V gene TRBV7-8; D is undetermined. The CDR3 totals 14 residues. Germline V gives CDR1 SGHVS, CDR2 FQNEAQ. V lost 0 bases, J lost 2 bases, and 7 bases lay in between.

The rearrangement uses TRBV9 and TRBJ2-3; 10 bases fit TRBD2. The CDR3 covers 16 residues. V dropped 4 bases and J dropped 5; count of bases not matched to a gene: 10. Germline V gene sequence: CDR1 SGDLS, CDR2 YYNGEE. CDR3 in DNA: TGTGCCAGCAGCACCCAGCGGGGGGGGACCAAAGATACGCAGTATTTT. As protein: CASSTQRGGTKDTQYF.

This chain uses TRBV7-9 with TRBJ2-3, with D uncertain. The CDR3 consists of 15 residues. The germline V gene has CDR1 SEHNR and CDR2 FQNEAQ (reference sequence). Trimming shortened V by 0 bases and J by 4 bases, and 11 bases separated the two germline ends. The CDR3 region is CASSLAPGNSDTQYF. In nucleotides, the CDR3 is TGTGCCAGCAGCTTAGCCCCCGGCAACTCAGATACGCAGTATTTT.

The rearrangement joins TRBV3-1 (or the pseudogene TRBV3-2) to TRBJ1-3; D gene ambiguous. Between the trimmed V and J ends, which lost 4 bases and 4 bases, there was a span of 2 bases. The germline V gene encodes CDR1 LGHDT and CDR2 YNNKEL (reference sequence). The CDR3 spans 11 residues. Here the CDR3 reads CASSLGNTIYF. DNA for the CDR3: TGTGCCAGCAGCCTCGGAAACACCATATATTTT.

The chain employs TRBV19 and TRBJ2-7, with a tentative D call TRBD2 (7 bases). CDR1 and CDR2 (germline): LNHDA, SQIVND (reference sequence). This CDR3 contains 13 residues. V lost 6 bases, J lost 6 bases, and 15 bases lay in between. In DNA, the CDR3 is TGTGCCAGTAGCCCACGGGGGGCGGTCGAGCAGTACTTC. It is translated as CASSPRGAVEQYF.

The genes are TRBV15 and TRBJ1-5, with D possibly being TRBD1 (6 bases). The CDR3 spans 14 residues. V lost 9 bases, J lost 6 bases, and 18 bases lay in between. Germline V gene sequence: CDR1 LNHNV, CDR2 YYDKDF (reference sequence). CDR3: CATAGYRAIQPQHF. In DNA form, the CDR3 reads TGTGCCACGGCGGGGTACAGGGCTATTCAGCCCCAGCATTTT.

The rearrangement uses TRBV30 and TRBJ2-7; TRBD2 aligns across 10 bases. The V gene's germline CDR1 is GTSNPN and CDR2 SVGIG (reference sequence). Trimming cost V 4 bases and J 12 bases; bases outside gene matches: 12. The CDR3 is 13 residues long. CDR3 sequence: CAWKASGGHSLYF. CDR3 nucleotides: TGTGCCTGGAAGGCTAGCGGGGGCCACTCATTGTACTTC.

The J gene is TRBJ1-2, the V gene TRBV6-5; 7 bases are shared with TRBD1. Germline values: CDR1 MNHEY, CDR2 SVGAGI. The CDR3 length is 14 residues. J gave up 4 bases and V 6 bases, and 8 bases lay outside the gene matches. CDR3 residues: CASRAEQGIYGYTF. The DNA of the CDR3 is TGTGCCAGCAGGGCCGAACAGGGGATCTATGGCTACACCTTC.

V gene TRBV5-6 combines with J gene TRBJ2-7; D gene unclear. The V end lost 2 bases, the J end lost 2 bases, and 11 bases lay between the germline ends. Germline values: CDR1 SGHDT, CDR2 YYEEEE. The length of the CDR3 is 14 residues. CDR3 nucleotides: TGTGCCAGCAGCTTTAAGAGGATAACCTACGAGCAGTACTTC. It yields the protein CASSFKRITYEQYF.

J is TRBJ1-5 and V is TRBV5-8, with D unresolved. Trimming pared 3 bases from V and 15 bases from J, leaving 10 bases between. Germline V gene lookup returns CDR1 SGHTS and CDR2 YDEGEE. This CDR3 is 10 amino acids long. CDR3 amino acids: CASSYNQVHF. Here the CDR3 DNA reads TGTGCCAGCAGCTACAATCAGGTGCATTTT.

For the CDR3, the DNA is TGTGCCAGCAGAGTGGCCGGTGATAGGTTTGAAGCTTTCTTT. It translates to CASRVAGDRFEAFF. The chain employs TRBV6-5 and TRBJ1-1; no definite D call. This CDR3 region has 14 residues. Germline lookup yields CDR1 MNHEY and CDR2 SVGAGI. V dropped 6 bases and J dropped 7 bases, with 18 bases sitting between them.

The gene calls are TRBV2 and TRBJ2-3; D remains unclear. V shed 4 bases and J shed 5 bases, with 4 bases lying between them. The CDR3 is 11 residues long. The germline V gene has CDR1 SNHLY and CDR2 FYNNEI. This CDR3 reads CASSVVDTQYF. The CDR3 nucleotides are TGTGCCAGCAGTGTGGTAGATACGCAGTATTTT.

The chain couples TRBV6-1 to TRBJ1-1; D ambiguous. V was pared by 2 bases and J by 12 bases, with 16 bases between. Germline assignment: CDR1 MNHNS and CDR2 SASEGT. CDR3 length: 13 amino acids. The CDR3 DNA sequence: TGTGCCAGCAGTGAAAAGGAGAGGGTGAGAACTTTCTTT. Its protein product is CASSEKERVRTFF.

The chain recombines TRBV7-2 with TRBJ2-7; 7 nucleotides line up with TRBD1. After removal of 2 bases from V and 3 bases from J, the junction contained 4 bases not matched to a gene. The germline V gene encodes CDR1 SGHTA and CDR2 FQGNSA. This CDR3 has 14 amino acids. CDR3 loop: CASSLYRDSYEQYF. CDR3 DNA: TGTGCCAGCAGCTTATATAGGGACAGCTACGAGCAGTACTTC.

The CDR3 DNA follows: TGTGCCAGCAGTTACCATACAGGGGCGAGTAACTATGGCTACACCTTC. It is translated as CASSYHTGASNYGYTF. The chain couples TRBV6-5 to TRBJ1-2, with 7 positions matching TRBD1. Germline CDR1 and CDR2: MNHEY and SVGAGI. The CDR3 length is 16 residues. Unmatched junction bases numbered 7, after V lost 2 bases and J lost 1 base.